One sample yielded the 9 T cell receptor beta chains listed below, sequenced in a study of T cell changes during pregnancy in multiple sclerosis. Clones were read by immunoSEQ multiplex PCR, and TCRdb kept only the in-frame ones, dropping some. The sample records more than 85,000 clones, about 93% being singletons. Sequencing used peripheral blood, obtained after pregnancy. The receptors were gathered from a female donor in good health, enrolled as a control in a pregnancy study.

This rearrangement joins TRBV4-2 to TRBJ2-1; TRBD1 matches at 8 bases. After removal of 0 bases from V and 4 bases from J, the junction contained 5 bases not matched to a gene. The CDR3 runs to 16 residues. Germline V gene sequence: CDR1 LGHNA, CDR2 YNFKEQ. CDR3 nucleotide sequence: TGTGCCAGCAGCCAAGATCAGGGGGCAATTTACAATGAGCAGTTCTTC. Translated: CASSQDQGAIYNEQFF.

CDR3 in DNA: TGTGCCAGCAGTGAAGAAGGGCCGGGGAATGAGCAGTTCTTC. Protein: CASSEEGPGNEQFF. The V and J genes are TRBV2 and TRBJ2-1; tentatively, D is TRBD2 (5 bases). Germline lookup yields CDR1 SNHLY and CDR2 FYNNEI. V lost 1 base, J lost 7 bases, and 11 bases lay in between. The CDR3 is 14 residues long.

This clone has a single count. This chain uses TRBV7-9 with TRBJ2-7, with 11 bases lining up with TRBD1. This CDR3 comprises 17 residues. The V segment lost 4 bases and the J segment 4 bases; nucleotides outside the gene matches: 12. Germline-derived CDR1 and CDR2 are SEHNR and FQNEAQ (reference sequence). The CDR3 spells CASSSIGGQGARYEQYF. CDR3 DNA: TGTGCCAGCAGCTCGATAGGAGGACAGGGGGCTCGGTACGAGCAGTACTTC.

V is TRBV6-1 and J is TRBJ2-5; TRBD2 aligns across 8 bases. The V gene end was trimmed by 10 bases and the J gene end by 4 bases; junction bases not matched to a gene: 8. Per germline, CDR1 MNHNS and CDR2 SASEGT. CDR3 length equals 13 residues. CDR3 in DNA: TGTGCCACCGTAGCGGGAATCAGAGAGACCCAGTACTTC. Translation: CATVAGIRETQYF.

This rearrangement joins TRBV6-4 to TRBJ1-5; the D is unclear. The V and J ends lost 0 bases and 5 bases respectively, with 5 bases between them. In germline, CDR1 is MRHNA, CDR2 SNTAGT. The CDR3 totals 13 residues. The DNA of the CDR3 is TGTGCCAGCAGTGACTCGGAGGATCAGCCCCAGCATTTT. Translated, it gives CASSDSEDQPQHF.

The V and J genes are TRBV5-1 and TRBJ1-1; D is undetermined. Per the germline V gene, CDR1 is SGHRS and CDR2 is YFSETQ. The CDR3 covers 14 residues. Trimming took off 1 base at V and 5 bases at J, with 12 bases between the two ends. The CDR3 DNA reads TGCGCCAGCAGCTTGTGGGGAGGAGGGACTGAAGCTTTCTTT. This translates into CASSLWGGGTEAFF.

The CDR3 sequence: CATSVRTFYEQYF. The DNA for the CDR3 is TGTGCCACCAGCGTTCGGACTTTCTACGAGCAGTACTTC. The V and J genes are TRBV15 and TRBJ2-7; possible D gene TRBD2, 5 bases. Germline V gene data show CDR1 as LNHNV and CDR2 as YYDKDF (reference sequence). Trimming removed 5 bases at V and 3 bases at J, with 11 bases between. The CDR3 contains 13 residues.

The chain joins TRBV27 to TRBJ2-5, with a weak D call TRBD2 (6 bases). There are 14 residues in the CDR3. Germline V gene data show CDR1 as MNHEY and CDR2 as SMNVEV (reference sequence). V lost 3 bases, J lost 4 bases, and 12 bases lay in between. The DNA of the CDR3 is TGTGCCAGCAGTTTTCGGGGGACTTCAGAGACCCAGTACTTC. Its translation: CASSFRGTSETQYF.

The chain's CDR3 is CASSQEDSYEQYF. CDR3 coding DNA: TGCGCCAGCAGCCAAGAAGACAGCTACGAGCAGTACTTC. The chain carries TRBV4-1 and TRBJ2-7, with D perhaps TRBD1 (5 bases). The V and J ends lost 0 bases and 3 bases respectively, with 6 bases between them. Germline V gene sequence: CDR1 MGHRA, CDR2 YSYEKL. The length of the CDR3 is 13 residues.